This T cell receptor beta chain was found in a study of blood T cell repertoires in COVID-19. About the research overall: Acute and convalescent COVID-19 specimens originated in the United States, Italy and Spain. From T cells, B-cell-depleted T cells, or PBMCs came the material, which was cDNA or gDNA.

The CDR3 runs to 15 residues. J gave up 5 bases and V 5 bases, and 6 bases lay outside the gene matches. The germline V gene has CDR1 SGHTA and CDR2 FQGNSA. Original handling: Using reference gene primer amplification, nucleated cell counts were estimated. TCRdb keeps only in-frame clones here, not all; method: immunoSEQ multiplex PCR. V and J calls and clone size are given by that table; D and trimming were obtained from the DNA. The sample includes about 69,000 clones, roughly three quarters of them seen just once. This sequence joins TRBV7-2 and TRBJ2-1; 10 bases are shared with TRBD2. Sequenced input: peripheral blood. The clonotype originates from a human donor in a cohort sampled during active COVID-19. CDR3 DNA sequence: TGTGCCAGCAGCCCCAGCGGGAGGGCTAACAATGAGCAGTTCTTC. Translation gives CASSPSGRANNEQFF.